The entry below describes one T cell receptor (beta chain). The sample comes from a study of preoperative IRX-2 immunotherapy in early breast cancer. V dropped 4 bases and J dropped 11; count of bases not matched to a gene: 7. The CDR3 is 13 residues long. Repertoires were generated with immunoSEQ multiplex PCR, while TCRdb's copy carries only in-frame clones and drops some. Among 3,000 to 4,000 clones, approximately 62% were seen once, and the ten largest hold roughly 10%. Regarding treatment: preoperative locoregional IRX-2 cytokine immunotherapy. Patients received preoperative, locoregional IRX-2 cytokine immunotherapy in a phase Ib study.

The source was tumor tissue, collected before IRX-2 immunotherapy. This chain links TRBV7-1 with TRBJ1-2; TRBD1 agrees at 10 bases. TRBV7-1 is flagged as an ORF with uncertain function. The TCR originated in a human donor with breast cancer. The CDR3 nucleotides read TGTGCCAGCAGCTTAGCGAGGGACAGGGGATACACCTTC. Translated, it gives CASSLARDRGYTF.